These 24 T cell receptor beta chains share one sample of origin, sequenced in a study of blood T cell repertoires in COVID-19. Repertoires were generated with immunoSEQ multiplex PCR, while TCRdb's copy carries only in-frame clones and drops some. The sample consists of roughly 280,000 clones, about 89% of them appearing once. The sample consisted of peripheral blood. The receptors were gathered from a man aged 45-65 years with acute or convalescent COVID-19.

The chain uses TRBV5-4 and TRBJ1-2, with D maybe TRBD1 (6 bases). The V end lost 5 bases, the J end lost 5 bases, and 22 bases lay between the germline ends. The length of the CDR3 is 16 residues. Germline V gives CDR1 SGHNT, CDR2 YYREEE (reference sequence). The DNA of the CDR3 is TGTGCCAGCAGTTCGGGGGGTGACAGGACTGGGTATGGCTACACCTTC. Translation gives CASSSGGDRTGYGYTF. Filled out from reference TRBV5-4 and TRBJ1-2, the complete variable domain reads ETGVTQSPTHLIKTRGQQVTLRCSSQSGHNTVSWYQQALGQGPQFIFQYYREEENGRGNFPPRFSGLQFPNYSSELNVNALELDDSALYLCASSSGGDRTGYGYTFGSGTRLTVV.

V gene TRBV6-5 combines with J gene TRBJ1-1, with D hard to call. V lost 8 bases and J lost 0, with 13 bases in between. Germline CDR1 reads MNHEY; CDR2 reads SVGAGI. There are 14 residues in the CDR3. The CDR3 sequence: CASVPTALNTEAFF. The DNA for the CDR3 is TGTGCCAGCGTCCCCACAGCTTTGAACACTGAAGCTTTCTTT.

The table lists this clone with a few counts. This CDR3 reads CASSLAAGAAYEQYF. CDR3 nucleotide sequence: TGCGCCAGCAGCTTGGCGGCGGGGGCAGCCTACGAGCAGTACTTC. The genes are TRBV5-1 and TRBJ2-7, with D maybe TRBD2 (7 bases). The CDR3 is 15 residues long. V dropped 0 bases and J dropped 2 bases, with 12 bases sitting between them. CDR1 SGHRS and CDR2 YFSETQ come from the germline V gene.

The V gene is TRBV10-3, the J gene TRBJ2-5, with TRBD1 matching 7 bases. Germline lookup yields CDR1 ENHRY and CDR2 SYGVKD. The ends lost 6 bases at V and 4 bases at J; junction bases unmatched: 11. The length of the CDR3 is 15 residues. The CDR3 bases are TGTGCCATCAGGGATTGGACAGGCGGCGGAGAGACCCAGTACTTC. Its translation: CAIRDWTGGGETQYF.

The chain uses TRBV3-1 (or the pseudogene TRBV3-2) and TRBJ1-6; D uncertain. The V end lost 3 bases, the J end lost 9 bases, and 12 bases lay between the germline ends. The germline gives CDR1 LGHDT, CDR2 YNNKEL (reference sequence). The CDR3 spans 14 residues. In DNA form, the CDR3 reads TGTGCCAGCAGCCAGCTTGACGGGAGTTCACCCCTCCACTTT. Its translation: CASSQLDGSSPLHF.

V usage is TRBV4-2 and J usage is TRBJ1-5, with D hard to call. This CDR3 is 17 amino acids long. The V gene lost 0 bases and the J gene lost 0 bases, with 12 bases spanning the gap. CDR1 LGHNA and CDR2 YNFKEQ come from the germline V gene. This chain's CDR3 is CASSQESFSYSNQPQHF. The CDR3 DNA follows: TGTGCCAGCAGCCAAGAAAGCTTTTCTTATAGCAATCAGCCCCAGCATTTT.

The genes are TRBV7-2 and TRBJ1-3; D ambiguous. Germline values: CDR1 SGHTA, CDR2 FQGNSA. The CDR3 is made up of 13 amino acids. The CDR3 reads CAESAISGNTIYF. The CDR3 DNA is TGTGCTGAGAGTGCGATATCTGGAAACACCATATATTTT.

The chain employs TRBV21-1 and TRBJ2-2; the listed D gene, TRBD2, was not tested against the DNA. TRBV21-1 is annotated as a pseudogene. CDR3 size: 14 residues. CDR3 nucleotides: TGTGCCAGCCGAGCTAAGGGAGGGACCGGGGAGCTGTTTTTT. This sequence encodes CASRAKGGTGELFF.

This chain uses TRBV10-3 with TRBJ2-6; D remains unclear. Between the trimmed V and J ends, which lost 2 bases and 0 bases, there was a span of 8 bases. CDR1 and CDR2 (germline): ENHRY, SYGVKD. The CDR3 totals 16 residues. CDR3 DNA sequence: TGTGCCATCAGTGAGGGCGGCTTCTCTGGGGCCAACGTCCTGACTTTC. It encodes CAISEGGFSGANVLTF.

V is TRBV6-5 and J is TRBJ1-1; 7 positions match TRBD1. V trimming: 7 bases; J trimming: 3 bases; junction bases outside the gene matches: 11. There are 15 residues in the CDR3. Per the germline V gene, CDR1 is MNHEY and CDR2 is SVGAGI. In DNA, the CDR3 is TGTGCCAGCACCCGGAACAGGGGTGGGGACACTGAAGCTTTCTTT. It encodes CASTRNRGGDTEAFF.

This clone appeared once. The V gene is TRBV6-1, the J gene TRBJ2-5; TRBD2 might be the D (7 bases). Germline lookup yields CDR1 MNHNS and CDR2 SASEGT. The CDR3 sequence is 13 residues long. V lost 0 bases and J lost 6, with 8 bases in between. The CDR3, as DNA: TGTGCCAGCAGTGAAGCGGGGGGGCAGACCCAGTACTTC. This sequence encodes CASSEAGGQTQYF.

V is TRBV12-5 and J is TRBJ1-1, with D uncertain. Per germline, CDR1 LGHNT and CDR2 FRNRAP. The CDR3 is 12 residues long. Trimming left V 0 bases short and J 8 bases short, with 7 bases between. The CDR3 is CASGLVSEEAFF. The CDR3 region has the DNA TGTGCTAGTGGTTTGGTAAGCGAAGAAGCTTTCTTT.

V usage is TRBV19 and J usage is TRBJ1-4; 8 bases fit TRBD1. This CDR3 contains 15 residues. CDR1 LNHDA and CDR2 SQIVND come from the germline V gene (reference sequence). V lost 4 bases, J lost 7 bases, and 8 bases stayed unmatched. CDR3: CASSTGGRKLEKLFF. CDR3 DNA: TGTGCCAGTAGTACAGGGGGCCGTAAACTTGAAAAACTGTTTTTT.

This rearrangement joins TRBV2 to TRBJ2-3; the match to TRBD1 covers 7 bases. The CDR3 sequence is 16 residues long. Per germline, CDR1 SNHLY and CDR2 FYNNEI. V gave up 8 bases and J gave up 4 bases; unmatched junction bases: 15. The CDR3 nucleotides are TGTGCCAGCGGAGAGGGGGCGCATCAATTATCAGATACGCAGTATTTT. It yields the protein CASGEGAHQLSDTQYF.

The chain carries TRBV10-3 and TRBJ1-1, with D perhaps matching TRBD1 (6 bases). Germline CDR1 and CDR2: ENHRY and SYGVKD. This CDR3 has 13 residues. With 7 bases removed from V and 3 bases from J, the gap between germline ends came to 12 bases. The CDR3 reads CAINRAGDTEAFF. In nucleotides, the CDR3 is TGTGCCATCAATAGGGCAGGGGACACTGAAGCTTTCTTT.

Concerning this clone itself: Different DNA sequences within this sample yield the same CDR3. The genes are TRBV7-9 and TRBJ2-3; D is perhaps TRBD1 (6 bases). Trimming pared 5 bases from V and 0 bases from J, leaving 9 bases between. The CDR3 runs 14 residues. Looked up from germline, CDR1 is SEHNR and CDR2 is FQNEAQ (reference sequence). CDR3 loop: CASSPRGSTDTQYF. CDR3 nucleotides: TGTGCCAGCAGCCCCAGGGGAAGCACAGATACGCAGTATTTT.

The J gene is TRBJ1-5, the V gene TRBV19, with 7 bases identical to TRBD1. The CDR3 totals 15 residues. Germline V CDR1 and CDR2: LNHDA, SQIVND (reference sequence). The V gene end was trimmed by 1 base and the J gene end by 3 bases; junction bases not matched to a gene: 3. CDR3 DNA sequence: TGTGCCAGTAGTATAGGGGGACAGCTCAATCAGCCCCAGCATTTT. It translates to CASSIGGQLNQPQHF.

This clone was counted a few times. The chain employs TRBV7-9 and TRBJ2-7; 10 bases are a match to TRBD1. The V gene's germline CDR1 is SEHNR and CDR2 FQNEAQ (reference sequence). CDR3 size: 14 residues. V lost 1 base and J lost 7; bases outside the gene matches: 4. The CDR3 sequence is CASSLGQGAKEQYF. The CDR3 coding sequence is TGTGCCAGCAGCTTAGGACAGGGGGCTAAAGAGCAGTACTTC.

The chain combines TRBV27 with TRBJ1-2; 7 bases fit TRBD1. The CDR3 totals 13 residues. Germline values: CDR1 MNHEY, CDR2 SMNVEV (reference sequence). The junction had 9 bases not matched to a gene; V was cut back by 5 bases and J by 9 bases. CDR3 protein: CASSPRPGQSYTF. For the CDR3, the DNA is TGTGCCAGCAGTCCCCGACCGGGACAGAGCTACACCTTC.

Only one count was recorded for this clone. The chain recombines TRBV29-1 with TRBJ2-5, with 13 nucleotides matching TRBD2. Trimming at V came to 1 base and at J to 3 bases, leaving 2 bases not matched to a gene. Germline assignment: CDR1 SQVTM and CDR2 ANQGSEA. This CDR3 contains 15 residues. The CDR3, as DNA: TGCAGCGTTGAAGGTGGGACTAGCGGGAAAGAGACCCAGTACTTC. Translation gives CSVEGGTSGKETQYF.

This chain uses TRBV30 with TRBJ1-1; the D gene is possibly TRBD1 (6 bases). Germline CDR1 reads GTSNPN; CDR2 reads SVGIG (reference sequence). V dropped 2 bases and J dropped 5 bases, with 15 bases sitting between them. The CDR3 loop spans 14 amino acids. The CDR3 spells CAWSRGQRVTEAFF. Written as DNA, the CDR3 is TGTGCCTGGAGTCGCGGACAGAGGGTTACTGAAGCTTTCTTT.

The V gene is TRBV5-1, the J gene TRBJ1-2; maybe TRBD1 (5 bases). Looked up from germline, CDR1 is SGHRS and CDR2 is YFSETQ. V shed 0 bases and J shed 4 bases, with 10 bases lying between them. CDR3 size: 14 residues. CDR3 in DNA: TGCGCCAGCAGCTTGGGACAGATAACCTATGGCTACACCTTC. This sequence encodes CASSLGQITYGYTF.

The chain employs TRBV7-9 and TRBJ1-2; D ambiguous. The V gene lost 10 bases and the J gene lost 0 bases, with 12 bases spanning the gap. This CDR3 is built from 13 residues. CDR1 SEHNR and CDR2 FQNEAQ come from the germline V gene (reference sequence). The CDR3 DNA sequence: TGTGCCACAAGAGCCTTTTCTAACTATGGCTACACCTTC. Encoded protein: CATRAFSNYGYTF. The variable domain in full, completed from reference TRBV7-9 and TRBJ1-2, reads DTGVSQNPRHKITKRGQNVTFRCDPISEHNRLYWYRQTLGQGPEFLTYFQNEAQLEKSRLLSDRFSAERPKGSFSTLEIQRTEQGDSAMYLCATRAFSNYGYTFGSGTRLTVV.

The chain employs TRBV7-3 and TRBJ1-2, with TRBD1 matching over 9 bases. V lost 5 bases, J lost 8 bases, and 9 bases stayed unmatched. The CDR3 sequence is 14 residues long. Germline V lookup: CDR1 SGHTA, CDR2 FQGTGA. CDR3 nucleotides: TGTGCCAGCAGCCCCGGGACAGGGATGGGGGGCTACACCTTC. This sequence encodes CASSPGTGMGGYTF.